The 7 T cell receptor beta chains listed next were all sequenced from one sample in a study of shared clonotypes between healthy human individuals. The table came from immunoSEQ multiplex PCR; TCRdb's copy has only in-frame clones and leaves some out. The sample shows over a million clones, approximately 96% of them seen only once. Sequencing was carried out using naive CD4+ T cells sorted from blood. Subset given: CD45RA+ positively selected. These receptors all come from a man between 25 and 39 years old in good health.

The genes are TRBV20-1 and TRBJ1-1; D unclear. Germline values: CDR1 DFQATT, CDR2 SNEGSKA (reference sequence). There are 11 residues in the CDR3. Trimming removed 6 bases from V and 1 base from J, with 6 bases in between. Here the CDR3 reads CSAAANTEAFF. The CDR3, as DNA: TGCAGTGCGGCAGCGAACACTGAAGCTTTCTTT.

This chain links TRBV11-2 with TRBJ2-4; D may be TRBD2 (6 bases). There are 19 residues in the CDR3. V lost 1 base and J 0 bases, leaving 19 bases between the germline ends. Germline V lookup: CDR1 SGHAT, CDR2 FQNNGV. The DNA for the CDR3 is TGTGCCAGCAGCTTAGGATTTGTGGGCGGGAAAAAAGCCAAAAACATTCAGTACTTC. It encodes CASSLGFVGGKKAKNIQYF.

V gene TRBV15 combines with J gene TRBJ2-7; D is unresolved. The CDR3 is 15 amino acids. Trimming shortened V by 0 bases and J by 3 bases, and 12 bases separated the two germline ends. Germline V gives CDR1 LNHNV, CDR2 YYDKDF (reference sequence). This CDR3 is CATSRDPVRNYEQYF. In DNA form, the CDR3 reads TGTGCCACCAGCAGAGACCCGGTGCGGAACTACGAGCAGTACTTC.

The chain employs TRBV4-3 and TRBJ2-1, with 12 nucleotides matching TRBD2. Losses at the gene ends were 0 bases for V and 10 bases for J; bases not matched to a gene: 10. The CDR3 is made up of 17 amino acids. CDR1 is LGHNA and CDR2 is YSLEER in the germline V gene. CDR3 DNA sequence: TGCGCCAGCAGCCAAGATTTTTTACTAGCGGGAGGATCGGAGCAGTTCTTC. Its translation is CASSQDFLLAGGSEQFF.

The genes are TRBV18 and TRBJ2-7, with 8 bases matching TRBD1. This CDR3 has 15 residues. The germline V gene encodes CDR1 KGHSH and CDR2 LQKENI. J gave up 3 bases and V 6 bases, and 10 bases lay outside the gene matches. The CDR3 DNA reads as TGTGCCAGCTCTCGAGGGTCCGGGACAGGCTACGAGCAGTACTTC. Protein product: CASSRGSGTGYEQYF.

This chain's CDR3 is CASRQGIRGEGKYNEQFF. CDR3 coding DNA: TGTGCCAGCAGGCAGGGAATTAGGGGAGAGGGGAAATACAATGAGCAGTTCTTC. The chain employs TRBV21-1 and TRBJ2-1. TRBV21-1 represents a pseudogene. The CDR3 consists of 18 residues.

The chain links TRBV6-1 to TRBJ1-5; D remains ambiguous. Germline lookup yields CDR1 MNHNS and CDR2 SASEGT. CDR3 length: 13 residues. The germline V and J ends were trimmed by 1 base and 5 bases, with 6 bases remaining between them. This CDR3 reads CASSEVRDQPQHF. The CDR3 DNA sequence: TGTGCCAGCAGTGAAGTCCGGGATCAGCCCCAGCATTTT.